The 13 T cell receptor beta chains below all came from one sample that was sequenced in a study of Ad26.COV2.S vaccination and SARS-CoV-2 variants. The method was immunoSEQ multiplex PCR; TCRdb's version includes in-frame clones alone and lacks a portion of them. The sample shows 360,000 or so clones, approximately 89% of them seen only once. Treatment of the sample: some 20 received Ad26.COV2.S at low or high dose, single or two shots; 5 received placebo; per-sample allocation not given. Sampling happened 63 days after the first vaccine or placebo injection. The sequencing here drew on peripheral blood, taken in a trial of Ad26.COV2.S vaccine versus placebo. The receptors come from a person aged 18-65 years who received the Ad26.COV2.S COVID-19 vaccine or a placebo.

The chain is built from TRBV4-1 and TRBJ2-5; tentatively, D is TRBD2 (5 bases). Looked up from germline, CDR1 is MGHRA and CDR2 is YSYEKL. The CDR3 consists of 15 residues. With 1 base removed from V and 4 bases from J, the gap between germline ends came to 13 bases. DNA for the CDR3: TGCGCCAGCAGCCAAGTTGAGGCTAGCTTAGAGACCCAGTACTTC. It encodes CASSQVEASLETQYF.

CDR3 in amino acids: CASSEVGRGGYTF. CDR3 DNA: TGTGCCAGCAGTGAAGTAGGGCGTGGTGGCTACACCTTC. J is TRBJ1-2 and V is TRBV6-1; unclear D gene. CDR3 length: 13 amino acids. From germline, CDR1 is MNHNS and CDR2 SASEGT. V lost 1 base and J lost 7, with 10 bases in between.

The V call is TRBV12-3 or TRBV12-4, the J call TRBJ2-1; 11 nucleotides align to TRBD1. The CDR3 consists of 13 residues. J lost 15 bases, V lost 5 bases, and 9 bases had no gene match. CDR3 nucleotide sequence: TGTGCCAGCAGTCCACACCGGACAGGGGGCCGGTTCTTC. Translating gives CASSPHRTGGRFF.

This chain joins TRBV28 and TRBJ2-3; D perhaps matches TRBD1 (6 bases). Germline loops: CDR1 MDHEN, CDR2 SYDVKM. Trimming removed 4 bases at V and 2 bases at J, with 13 bases between. This CDR3 has 15 residues. The CDR3 is CASSYSQGHTDTQYF. The CDR3 region has the DNA TGTGCCAGCAGTTATAGCCAGGGGCACACAGATACGCAGTATTTT.

As to this clone: The identical CDR3 is also encoded by other nucleotide sequences in the sample. The chain links TRBV5-5 to TRBJ1-5; possible D gene TRBD1, 5 bases. V lost 1 base to trimming and J lost 2 bases, with 7 bases between them. Germline values: CDR1 SGHKS, CDR2 YYEKEE (reference sequence). The CDR3 length is 14 residues. In DNA, the CDR3 is TGTGCCAGCAGCTTGCTAGGGGGCAATCAGCCCCAGCATTTT. Translation: CASSLLGGNQPQHF.

This clone was detected only once. The chain combines TRBV30 with TRBJ2-7; no firm D call. The V and J ends lost 1 base and 7 bases respectively, with 8 bases between them. The CDR3 spans 11 residues. The V gene's germline CDR1 is GTSNPN and CDR2 SVGIG (reference sequence). The CDR3 protein is CAWSGVQEQYF. For the CDR3, the DNA is TGTGCCTGGAGTGGTGTACAGGAGCAGTACTTC. Filled out from reference TRBV30 and TRBJ2-7, the complete variable domain reads SQTIHQWPATLVQPVGSPLSLECTVEGTSNPNLYWYRQAAGRGLQLLFYSVGIGQISSEVPQNLSASRPQDRQFILSSKKLLLSDSGFYLCAWSGVQEQYFGPGTRLTVT.

This chain connects TRBV7-9 to TRBJ2-5, with TRBD1 matching over 7 bases. The trim removed 1 base at V and 5 bases at J, leaving 4 bases unmatched. Germline V gene data show CDR1 as SEHNR and CDR2 as FQNEAQ (reference sequence). The CDR3 is made up of 14 amino acids. The CDR3 loop is CASSLVARGETQYF. CDR3 coding DNA: TGTGCCAGCAGCTTAGTTGCCAGGGGGGAGACCCAGTACTTC.

This clone came up once. CDR3 coding DNA: TGTGCCAGCAGCTTAGCATTCGCCGGGACAGGGCACACCGGGGAGCTGTTTTTT. Its protein product is CASSLAFAGTGHTGELFF. The chain links TRBV7-9 to TRBJ2-2; 9 bases match TRBD1. Germline V gene lookup returns CDR1 SEHNR and CDR2 FQNEAQ (reference sequence). J was trimmed by 3 bases and V by 0 bases; bases with no gene match: 8. The CDR3 has 18 amino acids.

The chain links TRBV19 to TRBJ2-1; the match to TRBD2 covers 12 bases. The CDR3 covers 15 residues. V shed 6 bases, J shed 7 bases, and the junction held 7 bases outside the gene matches. The germline V gene has CDR1 LNHDA and CDR2 SQIVND (reference sequence). CDR3 DNA: TGTGCCAGTAGCTCAGGACTAGCGGGACTTAATGAGCAGTTCTTC. Protein sequence: CASSSGLAGLNEQFF.

The sample holds one count of this clone. Other DNA variants within this sample encode the same CDR3. The chain is built from TRBV24-1 and TRBJ2-1; no clear D gene. Looked up from germline, CDR1 is KGHDR and CDR2 is SFDVKD. The V end lost 4 bases, the J end lost 7 bases, and 7 bases lay between the germline ends. This CDR3 comprises 12 residues. CDR3 sequence (DNA): TGTGCCACCAGTGAGTCGGTAAATGAGCAGTTCTTC. This gives the protein CATSESVNEQFF.

The chain couples TRBV6-6 to TRBJ2-1; the match to TRBD1 covers 9 bases. CDR3 size: 15 residues. Trimming cost V 6 bases and J 5 bases; bases outside gene matches: 8. Germline values: CDR1 MNHNY, CDR2 SVGAGI (reference sequence). CDR3 protein: CASRLRQGVNNEQFF. The CDR3 DNA sequence: TGTGCCAGCAGACTCCGACAGGGGGTAAACAATGAGCAGTTCTTC.

The table lists this clone with a count of one. This chain uses TRBV5-5 with TRBJ2-7; D unresolved. This CDR3 region has 11 residues. The V end was cut by 6 bases, the J end by 2 bases, with 6 bases between. CDR1 SGHKS and CDR2 YYEKEE come from the germline V gene (reference sequence). CDR3 loop: CASIGTYEQYF. In nucleotides, the CDR3 is TGTGCCAGCATCGGTACCTACGAGCAGTACTTC.

The CDR3 region has the DNA TGCAGCGCCCGGACAGGGGGAGAGACCCAGTACTTC. As protein: CSARTGGETQYF. The chain combines TRBV29-1 with TRBJ2-5, with TRBD1 identical over 10 bases. CDR1 and CDR2 from the germline V gene are SQVTM and ANQGSEA. V shed 7 bases and J 4 bases; nucleotides not matched to a gene: 3. This CDR3 spans 12 amino acids.